This T cell receptor (beta chain) was recorded in a study of shared clonotypes between healthy human individuals. General study results and limits: Generation probabilities were higher for clonotypes shared across all four sorted-subset donors than for unshared ones. Naive CD4 clonotypes overlapped across a few donors at about 5.2%.

CDR3 length: 15 amino acids. Looked up from germline, CDR1 is SGHKS and CDR2 is YYEKEE (reference sequence). In this sample, this clone turned up a few times. What it recognizes is unknown. One end of the junction does not line up with germline, which may come from a read error. Measured with immunoSEQ multiplex PCR; TCRdb has only the in-frame clones, and not every one. The sample shows approximately 320,000 clones, roughly 70% of them seen only once. Nashville, Tennessee was home to all donors, who were Caucasian adults. Sequenced material: memory CD4+ T cells sorted from blood. The sample's subset: CD45RA-negative fraction. The chain combines TRBV5-5 with TRBJ2-1; 8 bases agree with TRBD1. The TCR sequence derives from a man under 40 in good health. The CDR3 loop is CASSLDRETYNEQFF. The CDR3 DNA sequence: TGTGCCAGCAGTTTGGACAGGGAGACCTACAATGAGCAGTTCTTC.